The sample holds a few counts of the clone carrying this TCR beta chain. Its specificity is unknown. The sample comes from a study of cytomegalovirus exposure and HLA in healthy donors. Background on the study: Unique TCRs numbering about 85 million, obtained from HLA-typed donors, made up an early data release.

Primers for the PCR totalled 60 Vbeta and 13 Jbeta. Sequencing was performed with immunoSEQ multiplex PCR; in TCRdb, only in-frame clones are kept and a portion is missing. The table includes about 140,000 clones, approximately 83% detected once. Points from the study as a whole: Later analysis identified a missense DCLRE1C variant that was linked to TCR beta V- and J-gene trimming.

CDR1 and CDR2 (germline): LNHDA, SQIVND (reference sequence). There are 13 residues in the CDR3. The trim removed 5 bases at V and 3 bases at J, leaving 4 bases unmatched. The TCR comes from a man between 40 and 49 years old in good health and CMV-seronegative. V is TRBV19 and J is TRBJ2-7, with TRBD1 matching 7 bases. What was sequenced was PBMCs. As DNA, the CDR3 is TGTGCCAGTAGTCGACAGGGAATCTACGAGCAGTACTTC. Encoded protein: CASSRQGIYEQYF.